The 20 T cell receptor beta chains below were found in one sample sequenced in a study of cytomegalovirus exposure and HLA in healthy donors. Primers for the PCR totalled 60 Vbeta and 13 Jbeta. Some clones are missing from TCRdb's copy, which holds only in-frame ones; the method was immunoSEQ multiplex PCR. The sample holds roughly 93,000 clones, around 80% seen once. Specimen: PBMCs. All receptors derive from a man aged 18 to 30 in good health and CMV-seropositive.

This clone was counted between two and nine times. One end of the junction fails to match germline, which may point to a read error. This chain joins TRBV6-1 and TRBJ1-5; D gene ambiguous. Per germline, CDR1 MNHNS and CDR2 SASEGT. The CDR3 contains 13 residues. As DNA, the CDR3 is TGTGTCAGCGAAGGGAGCCACAATCAGCCCCAGCATTTT. This sequence encodes CVSEGSHNQPQHF.

The V gene is TRBV6-1, the J gene TRBJ2-5; 7 bases fit TRBD1. The CDR3 is 15 residues long. V lost 4 bases to trimming and J lost 2 bases; unmatched junction nucleotides: 7. CDR1 and CDR2 (germline): MNHNS, SASEGT. The CDR3 here is CASSVRAGGQETQYF. CDR3 DNA: TGTGCCAGCAGTGTGCGGGCAGGGGGTCAAGAGACCCAGTACTTC.

This CDR3 is CASSSRGRVLIEQFF. In nucleotides, the CDR3 is TGCGCCAGCAGCTCGCGTGGCAGGGTCCTTATTGAGCAGTTCTTC. V and J are TRBV5-1 and TRBJ2-1, with D maybe TRBD1 (5 bases). CDR1 SGHRS and CDR2 YFSETQ come from the germline V gene. Between the trimmed V and J ends, which lost 3 bases and 9 bases, there was a span of 19 bases. This CDR3 spans 15 amino acids. Supplemented by reference TRBV5-1 and TRBJ2-1, the full variable domain reads KAGVTQTPRYLIKTRGQQVTLSCSPISGHRSVSWYQQTPGQGLQFLFEYFSETQRNKGNFPGRFSGRQFSNSRSEMNVSTLELGDSALYLCASSSRGRVLIEQFFGPGTRLTVL.

V and J are TRBV6-5 and TRBJ2-2, with 8 bases that match TRBD2. J gave up 5 bases and V 9 bases, and 8 bases lay outside the gene matches. Looked up from germline, CDR1 is MNHEY and CDR2 is SVGAGI. The CDR3 has 14 amino acids. CDR3 sequence reads: CASREGGHTGELFF. CDR3 nucleotide sequence: TGTGCCAGTCGGGAGGGGGGCCATACCGGGGAGCTGTTTTTT.

The V call is TRBV10-3, the J call TRBJ1-2; no firm D call. V was trimmed by 2 bases and J by 2 bases, leaving 15 bases between them. CDR3 length: 16 residues. Germline-derived CDR1 and CDR2 are ENHRY and SYGVKD. The CDR3, as DNA: TGTGCCATCAGTGAGGCTGGACTGTCTCAGAACTATGGCTACACCTTC. Encoded protein: CAISEAGLSQNYGYTF.

This clone has more than one count but fewer than ten. This chain links TRBV18 with TRBJ1-2; 7 nucleotides line up with TRBD1. V lost 3 bases and J lost 6; bases outside the gene matches: 13. The CDR3 totals 16 residues. Germline V gene data show CDR1 as KGHSH and CDR2 as LQKENI. CDR3 in amino acids: CASSPQGQAVLHGYTF. The CDR3 region has the DNA TGTGCCAGCTCACCGCAAGGACAGGCTGTCTTGCATGGCTACACCTTC.

The genes are TRBV7-9 and TRBJ1-1, with 9 bases lining up with TRBD1. The CDR3 totals 15 residues. Germline V gene lookup returns CDR1 SEHNR and CDR2 FQNEAQ (reference sequence). Trimming removed 2 bases from V and 4 bases from J; junction bases left unmatched: 5. This CDR3 is CASSLYRGPVTEAFF. DNA for the CDR3: TGTGCCAGCAGCTTATACAGGGGGCCCGTCACTGAAGCTTTCTTT.

The chain recombines TRBV27 with TRBJ2-7; 11 nucleotides line up with TRBD2. In germline, CDR1 is MNHEY, CDR2 SMNVEV (reference sequence). The V segment lost 4 bases and the J segment 3 bases; nucleotides outside the gene matches: 5. The CDR3 covers 15 residues. The CDR3 loop reads CASSYLAGGFYEQYF. In DNA, the CDR3 is TGTGCCAGCAGTTATCTAGCGGGGGGTTTCTACGAGCAGTACTTC.

CDR3 residues: CASSYKAGGLNEQFF. The CDR3, as DNA: TGTGCCAGCAGTTATAAAGCGGGGGGGTTAAATGAGCAGTTCTTC. This chain links TRBV6-5 with TRBJ2-1; TRBD2 agrees at 10 bases. The germline CDR1 and CDR2 sequences are MNHEY and SVGAGI. Unmatched junction bases numbered 6, after V lost 3 bases and J lost 7 bases. This CDR3 contains 15 residues.

The CDR3 here is CASSFRLNGETQYF. DNA for the CDR3: TGTGCCAGCAGTTTTCGTCTGAACGGGGAGACCCAGTACTTC. The V gene is TRBV28, the J gene TRBJ2-5; D is ambiguous. The CDR3 totals 14 residues. CDR1 and CDR2 (germline): MDHEN, SYDVKM. V gave up 3 bases and J gave up 5 bases, with 13 bases separating them.

This clone was seen a handful of times. This chain connects TRBV27 to TRBJ2-7; TRBD1 matches 10 bases. This CDR3 spans 14 amino acids. Germline values: CDR1 MNHEY, CDR2 SMNVEV (reference sequence). J gave up 7 bases and V 9 bases, and 12 bases lay outside the gene matches. The CDR3 DNA sequence: TGTGCCAGTGCTAACCGGGACAGGGGTCTTGAGCAGTACTTC. Translated, it gives CASANRDRGLEQYF.

This clone has a single count. The genes are TRBV27 and TRBJ2-3, with 12 bases fitting TRBD2. Germline CDR1 reads MNHEY; CDR2 reads SMNVEV (reference sequence). V shed 5 bases, J shed 5 bases, and the junction held 5 bases outside the gene matches. The CDR3 length is 15 residues. The CDR3 is CASSAPSGGVDTQYF. CDR3 nucleotide sequence: TGTGCCAGCAGTGCCCCTAGCGGGGGGGTAGATACGCAGTATTTT.

This chain links TRBV27 with TRBJ2-5; weak D call: TRBD1 (6 bases). The J call may be incorrect, as the DNA end agrees better with TRBJ2-7. Germline V gives CDR1 MNHEY, CDR2 SMNVEV (reference sequence). This CDR3 is built from 11 residues. CDR3 region: CASSNRVEQYF. DNA of the CDR3: TGTGCCAGCAGTAACAGGGTCGAGCAGTACTTC.

This clone was counted a few times. The chain carries TRBV5-1 and TRBJ2-3; D might be TRBD1 (6 bases). Per the germline V gene, CDR1 is SGHRS and CDR2 is YFSETQ. This CDR3 has 16 residues. Trimming took 0 bases from V and 1 from J, leaving 12 bases between them. The CDR3 here is CASSLGSSGGTDTQYF. In DNA form, the CDR3 reads TGCGCCAGCAGCTTGGGTAGTTCAGGGGGCACAGATACGCAGTATTTT.

This clone occurred once. The V call is TRBV28, the J call TRBJ2-7; 8 positions match TRBD1. The V segment lost 9 bases and the J segment 2 bases; nucleotides outside the gene matches: 9. This CDR3 is built from 14 residues. CDR1 is MDHEN and CDR2 is SYDVKM in the germline V gene. This CDR3 reads CASTKDRATYEQYF. The DNA of the CDR3 is TGTGCCAGTACAAAGGACAGGGCGACCTACGAGCAGTACTTC.

The V gene is TRBV19, the J gene TRBJ1-4; 8 bases agree with TRBD1. CDR3 length: 14 amino acids. Looked up from germline, CDR1 is LNHDA and CDR2 is SQIVND (reference sequence). Trimming removed 7 bases from V and 5 bases from J; junction bases left unmatched: 6. CDR3 sequence reads: CASKSDRVNEKLFF. The CDR3 nucleotides read TGTGCCAGTAAGTCGGACAGGGTGAATGAAAAACTGTTTTTT.

The chain uses TRBV5-1 and TRBJ2-7; no clear D gene. The CDR3 spans 14 residues. The V gene's germline CDR1 is SGHRS and CDR2 YFSETQ. The V and J ends lost 4 bases and 0 bases respectively, with 11 bases between them. CDR3 loop: CASSPLGTSYEQYF. CDR3 bases: TGCGCCAGCAGCCCCCTGGGCACCTCCTACGAGCAGTACTTC.

This chain's CDR3 is CASSVTGMSEKLFF. The CDR3 DNA is TGTGCCAGCAGTGTGACCGGGATGAGTGAAAAACTGTTTTTT. The chain recombines TRBV25-1 with TRBJ1-4; unclear D gene. The V end lost 4 bases, the J end lost 7 bases, and 13 bases lay between the germline ends. Germline loops: CDR1 MGHDK, CDR2 SYGVNS. The CDR3 contains 14 residues.

This rearrangement joins TRBV5-6 to TRBJ1-1; D is uncertain. Germline V CDR1 and CDR2: SGHDT, YYEEEE. V gave up 7 bases and J gave up 1 base, with 8 bases separating them. The CDR3 sequence is 12 residues long. Here the CDR3 reads CASERGNTEAFF. DNA for the CDR3: TGTGCCAGCGAGAGAGGGAACACTGAAGCTTTCTTT.

The DNA of the CDR3 is TGTGCCAGCAGCTCTCAAACAGGGAAGGGTAATTCACCCCTCCACTTT. The encoded protein is CASSSQTGKGNSPLHF. This chain uses TRBV7-2 with TRBJ1-6; possible D gene TRBD1, 6 bases. This CDR3 spans 16 amino acids. Trimming shortened V by 4 bases and J by 6 bases, and 16 bases separated the two germline ends. Germline CDR1 reads SGHTA; CDR2 reads FQGNSA.